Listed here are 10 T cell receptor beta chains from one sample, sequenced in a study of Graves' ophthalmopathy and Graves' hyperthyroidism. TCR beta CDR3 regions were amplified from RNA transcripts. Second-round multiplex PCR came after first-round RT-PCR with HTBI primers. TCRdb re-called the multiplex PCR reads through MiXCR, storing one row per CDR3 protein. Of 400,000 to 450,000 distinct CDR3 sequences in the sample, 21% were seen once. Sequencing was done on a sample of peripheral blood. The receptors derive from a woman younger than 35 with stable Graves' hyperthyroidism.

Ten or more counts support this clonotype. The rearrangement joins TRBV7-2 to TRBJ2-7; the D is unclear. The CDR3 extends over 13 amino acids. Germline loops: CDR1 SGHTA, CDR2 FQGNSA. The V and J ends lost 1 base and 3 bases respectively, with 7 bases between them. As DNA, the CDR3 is TGTGCCAGCAGCTTAGAGACACACTACGAGCAGTACTTC. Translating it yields CASSLETHYEQYF. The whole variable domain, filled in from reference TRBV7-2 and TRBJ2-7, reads GAGVSQSPSNKVTEKGKDVELRCDPISGHTALYWYRQSLGQGLEFLIYFQGNSAPDKSGLPSDRFSAERTGGSVSTLTIQRTQQEDSAVYLCASSLETHYEQYFGPGTRLTVT.

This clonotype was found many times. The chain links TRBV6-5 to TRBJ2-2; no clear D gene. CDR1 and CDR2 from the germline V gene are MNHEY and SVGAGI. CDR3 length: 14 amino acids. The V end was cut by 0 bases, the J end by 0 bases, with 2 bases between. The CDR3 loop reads CASSYSPNTGELFF. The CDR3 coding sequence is TGTGCCAGCAGTTACTCCCCGAACACCGGGGAGCTGTTTTTT.

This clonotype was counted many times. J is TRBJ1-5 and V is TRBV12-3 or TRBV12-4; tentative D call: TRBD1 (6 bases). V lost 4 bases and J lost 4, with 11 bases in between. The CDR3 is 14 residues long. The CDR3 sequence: CASSSTGMNQPQHF. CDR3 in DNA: TGTGCCAGCAGTTCTACAGGGATGAATCAGCCCCAGCATTTT.

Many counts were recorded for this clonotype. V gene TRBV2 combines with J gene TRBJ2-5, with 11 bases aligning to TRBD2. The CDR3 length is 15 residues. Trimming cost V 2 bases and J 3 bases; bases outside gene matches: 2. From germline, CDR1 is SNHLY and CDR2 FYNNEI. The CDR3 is CASSEQGLAEETQYF. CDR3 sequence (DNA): TGTGCCAGCAGTGAACAGGGACTAGCGGAAGAGACCCAGTACTTC.

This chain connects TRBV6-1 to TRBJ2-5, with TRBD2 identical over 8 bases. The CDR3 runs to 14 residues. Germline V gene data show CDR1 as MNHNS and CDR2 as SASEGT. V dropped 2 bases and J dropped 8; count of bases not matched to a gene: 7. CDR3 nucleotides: TGTGCCAGCAGTGAAATAGATAGCGGGGTTACCCAGTACTTC. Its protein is CASSEIDSGVTQYF.

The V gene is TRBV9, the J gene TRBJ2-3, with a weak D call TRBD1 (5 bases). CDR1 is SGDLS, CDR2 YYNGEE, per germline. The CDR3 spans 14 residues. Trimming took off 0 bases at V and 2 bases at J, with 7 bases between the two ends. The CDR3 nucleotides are TGTGCCAGCAGCGTAGCAGGGAACACAGATACGCAGTATTTT. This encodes CASSVAGNTDTQYF. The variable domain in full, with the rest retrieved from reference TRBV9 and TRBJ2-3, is DSGVTQTPKHLITATGQRVTLRCSPRSGDLSVYWYQQSLDQGLQFLIQYYNGEERAKGNILERFSAQQFPDLHSELNLSSLELGDSALYFCASSVAGNTDTQYFGPGTRLTVL.

The CDR3 coding sequence is TGTGCCAGCAGCCGGGACAGAGTAAACACCGGGGAGCTGTTTTTT. This gives the protein CASSRDRVNTGELFF. The chain carries TRBV2 and TRBJ2-2; 7 bases fit TRBD1. The trim removed 6 bases at V and 2 bases at J, leaving 6 bases unmatched. Germline CDR1 SNHLY, CDR2 FYNNEI. The CDR3 has 15 residues.

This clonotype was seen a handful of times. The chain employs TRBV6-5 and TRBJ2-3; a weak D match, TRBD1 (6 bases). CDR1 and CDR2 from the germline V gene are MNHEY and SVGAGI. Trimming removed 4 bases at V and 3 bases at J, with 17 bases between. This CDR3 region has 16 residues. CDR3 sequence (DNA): TGTGCCAGCAGTTTGGCTGGGGGCGCCTGGACAGATACGCAGTATTTT. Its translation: CASSLAGGAWTDTQYF.

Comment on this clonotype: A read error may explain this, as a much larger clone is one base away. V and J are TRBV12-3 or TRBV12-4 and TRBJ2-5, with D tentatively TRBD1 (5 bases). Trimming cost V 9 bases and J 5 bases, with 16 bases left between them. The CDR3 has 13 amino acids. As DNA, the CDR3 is TGTGCCAGTAGCCGCAGGGTGGAGGAGACCCAGTACTTC. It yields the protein CASSRRVEETQYF.

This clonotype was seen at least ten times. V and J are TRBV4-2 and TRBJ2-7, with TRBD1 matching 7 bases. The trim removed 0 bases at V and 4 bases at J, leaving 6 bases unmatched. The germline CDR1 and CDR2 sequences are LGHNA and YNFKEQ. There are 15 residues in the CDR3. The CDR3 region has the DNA TGTGCCAGCAGCCAAGATTTGGGCAGGGGGTACGAGCAGTACTTC. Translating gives CASSQDLGRGYEQYF.